Listed below are T cell receptor beta chains from one sample, sequenced in a study of tissue T cells after allogeneic stem cell transplantation. Only in-frame clones appear in the TCRdb table, and some are missing; sequencing was by immunoSEQ multiplex PCR. The data show about 4,800 clones, 55% to 75% seen once. The sequencing here drew on tissue from the colon, taken at autopsy. Receptors were obtained from a female donor over 55 with lung cancer. Both conserved end residues are part of each CDR3. D genes are given only for firm matches. Clone size is stated in some rows and not others, as once, few, many or a class when expanded.

V: TRBV6-5; length: 15; size: -; J: TRBJ2-7; D: -; DNA: TGTGCCAGCAGTACTCTTGGGGGTAGGATCTACGAGCAGTACTTC; CDR3: CASSTLGGRIYEQYF
V: TRBV5-4; length: 12; size: -; J: TRBJ2-1; D: -; DNA: TGTGCCAGCAGCTTCACCTACAATGAGCAGTTCTTC; CDR3: CASSFTYNEQFF
V: TRBV4-2; length: 14; size: -; J: TRBJ1-6; D: -; DNA: TGTGCCAGCAGCCAAGGTCAGGAGAATTCACCCCTCCACTTT; CDR3: CASSQGQENSPLHF
V: TRBV6-5; length: 14; size: -; J: TRBJ2-2; D: -; DNA: TGTGCCAGCAGAGGGACTTTGAAGGCCGGGGAGCTGTTTTTT; CDR3: CASRGTLKAGELFF
V: TRBV2; length: 15; size: -; J: TRBJ2-1; D: TRBD2; DNA: TGTGCCAGCAGTTATACTAGCGGCTTCTACAATGAGCAGTTCTTC; CDR3: CASSYTSGFYNEQFF
V: TRBV7-8; length: 17; size: -; J: TRBJ1-5; D: TRBD1; DNA: TGTGCCAGCAGCCCGGGACAGGGTTTGGGGAGCAATCAGCCCCAGCATTTT; CDR3: CASSPGQGLGSNQPQHF
V: TRBV15; length: 14; size: -; J: TRBJ1-2; D: -; DNA: TGTGCCACCAGCAGGCGGGACGGTAACTATGGCTACACCTTC; CDR3: CATSRRDGNYGYTF
V: TRBV11-2; length: 15; size: once; J: TRBJ2-3; D: -; DNA: TGTGCCAGCAGCTGGGGAAGCGGGAGCACAGATACGCAGTATTTT; CDR3: CASSWGSGSTDTQYF
V: TRBV7-9; length: 14; size: -; J: TRBJ1-5; D: TRBD1; DNA: TGTGCCAGCAGTCCCGACAGGGGCAATCAGCCCCAGCATTTT; CDR3: CASSPDRGNQPQHF
V: TRBV7-8; length: 19; size: -; J: TRBJ1-6; D: -; DNA: TGTGCCAGCAGCTTAGATTCGAGGGACTGGAGCTCCTATAATTCACCCCTCCACTTT; CDR3: CASSLDSRDWSSYNSPLHF
V: TRBV7-9; length: 15; size: -; J: TRBJ1-6; D: TRBD1; DNA: TGTGCCAGCAGCCCGGGACAGGGGAATAATTCACCCCTCCACTTT; CDR3: CASSPGQGNNSPLHF
V: TRBV19; length: 12; size: few; J: TRBJ2-7; D: -; DNA: TGTGCCAGTAGTCGGGACAACTACGAGCAGTACTTC; CDR3: CASSRDNYEQYF
V: TRBV7-9; length: 16; size: -; J: TRBJ2-5; D: TRBD1; DNA: TGTGCCAGCAGCAGCTGGGACAGGGGACTCTGGGAGACCCAGTACTTC; CDR3: CASSSWDRGLWETQYF
V: TRBV5-1; length: 15; size: -; J: TRBJ1-1; D: -; DNA: TGCGCCAGCAGCAGGGCCGCCGCTTATGGCACTGAAGCTTTCTTT; CDR3: CASSRAAAYGTEAFF
V: TRBV5-1; length: 16; size: -; J: TRBJ2-7; D: TRBD2; DNA: TGCGCCAGCAGCTTGGCAGTTAGCGGGAGGGGGTACGAGCAGTACTTC; CDR3: CASSLAVSGRGYEQYF
V: TRBV6-4; length: 14; size: -; J: TRBJ1-5; D: -; DNA: TGTGCCAGCAGTGACCTTTTCAGCGAGGAGCCCCAGCATTTT; CDR3: CASSDLFSEEPQHF
V: TRBV6-5; length: 14; size: -; J: TRBJ1-1; D: TRBD1; DNA: TGTGCCAGCAGTCTCTCAGGGGGCTTCGGTGAAGCTTTCTTT; CDR3: CASSLSGGFGEAFF
V: TRBV7-2; length: 14; size: -; J: TRBJ1-2; D: -; DNA: TGTGCCAGCAGCTTCAAAACGTCCATTCAGGGCTACACCTTC; CDR3: CASSFKTSIQGYTF
V: TRBV7-2; length: 15; size: -; J: TRBJ2-7; D: TRBD2; DNA: TGTGCCAGCAGCTCCTATCTATCCCCTAGCGGGAGGAAGTACTTC; CDR3: CASSSYLSPSGRKYF
V: TRBV30; length: 15; size: -; J: TRBJ1-1; D: -; DNA: TGTGCCTGGAGGAAATATACAGGGCTGAACACTGAAGCTTTCTTT; CDR3: CAWRKYTGLNTEAFF
V: TRBV7-9; length: 15; size: -; J: TRBJ1-5; D: -; DNA: TGTGCCAGCAGCTTGTTAGGATCGGGCAATCAGCCCCAGCATTTT; CDR3: CASSLLGSGNQPQHF
V: TRBV6-5; length: 14; size: -; J: TRBJ1-2; D: -; DNA: TGTGCCAGCAGCTTAGGGGATCGATTCTATGGCTACACCTTC; CDR3: CASSLGDRFYGYTF
V: TRBV5-1; length: 16; size: large; J: TRBJ2-2; D: TRBD2; DNA: TGCGCCAGCAGCTTGCGGCTAGCGGCAAACACCGGGGAGCTGTTTTTT; CDR3: CASSLRLAANTGELFF
V: TRBV2; length: 13; size: -; J: TRBJ1-2; D: TRBD1; DNA: TGTGTCAGCAGTGCGACAGGGATACGGGGCTACACCTTC; CDR3: CVSSATGIRGYTF
V: TRBV18; length: 16; size: -; J: TRBJ2-3; D: -; DNA: TGTGCCAGCTCAACGATCCGGGACAAGTCCACAGATACGCAGTATTTT; CDR3: CASSTIRDKSTDTQYF
V: TRBV5-4; length: 15; size: -; J: TRBJ2-1; D: TRBD1; DNA: TGTGCCAGCAGCTCCCCGGGACAGAGCCACAATGAGCAGTTCTTC; CDR3: CASSSPGQSHNEQFF
V: TRBV10-2; length: 13; size: once; J: TRBJ2-1; D: -; DNA: TGCGCCAGCAGTGACAGGTTCTACAATGAGCAGTTCTTC; CDR3: CASSDRFYNEQFF
V: TRBV14; length: 16; size: -; J: TRBJ1-1; D: -; DNA: TGTGCCAGCAGCCAAGAGTGGGGGGAAATGAACACTGAAGCTTTCTTT; CDR3: CASSQEWGEMNTEAFF
V: TRBV5-1; length: 16; size: -; J: TRBJ2-1; D: TRBD2; DNA: TGCGCCAGCAGCTTGAGGGAAGCGGGAGGGGGTAATGAGCAGTTCTTC; CDR3: CASSLREAGGGNEQFF
V: TRBV7-2; length: 14; size: -; J: TRBJ2-1; D: TRBD2; DNA: TGTGCCAGCAGCTCTCAGCGGGGGGGCGGTGAGCAGTTCTTC; CDR3: CASSSQRGGGEQFF
V: TRBV5-5; length: 18; size: -; J: TRBJ2-5; D: TRBD2; DNA: TGTGCCAGCAGCCACCCCCCGACTAGCGGGAGGATGGTGGAGACCCAGTACTTC; CDR3: CASSHPPTSGRMVETQYF
V: TRBV19; length: 18; size: -; J: TRBJ1-2; D: -; DNA: TGTGCCAGTAGTATAGATCTCAGGGGCCCGACACTTTCTTATGGCTACACCTTC; CDR3: CASSIDLRGPTLSYGYTF
V: TRBV10-2; length: 14; size: -; J: TRBJ1-1; D: TRBD1; DNA: TGCGCCAGCAGTGCAGGGGGCTGGGTGGGTGAAGCTTTCTTT; CDR3: CASSAGGWVGEAFF
V: TRBV7-3; length: 17; size: -; J: TRBJ2-6; D: -; DNA: TGTGCCAGCAGCTTATACCCCGCGAGATCTGGGGCCAACGTCCTGACTTTC; CDR3: CASSLYPARSGANVLTF
V: TRBV7-2; length: 16; size: few; J: TRBJ2-3; D: -; DNA: TGTGCCAGCAGCTTAGTAGGGGGCAGGGGGGGAGATACGCAGTATTTT; CDR3: CASSLVGGRGGDTQYF
V: TRBV7-2; length: 14; size: -; J: TRBJ2-3; D: -; DNA: TGTGCCAGCAGCTTAGCGCAGGGCCCAGATACGCAGTATTTT; CDR3: CASSLAQGPDTQYF
V: TRBV6-2/TRBV6-3; length: 14; size: -; J: TRBJ1-5; D: -; DNA: TGTGCCAGCAGTTACAGTAGTGGCAATCAGCCCCAGCATTTT; CDR3: CASSYSSGNQPQHF
V: TRBV30; length: 15; size: once; J: TRBJ2-6; D: -; DNA: TGTGCCTGGAAGGGCAGGGGAACTGGGGCCAACGTCCTGACTTTC; CDR3: CAWKGRGTGANVLTF
V: TRBV29-1; length: 14; size: medium-sized; J: TRBJ2-5; D: -; DNA: TGCAGCGCCGTCGGGGACCTAACAAAAGAGACCCAGTACTTC; CDR3: CSAVGDLTKETQYF
V: TRBV18; length: 18; size: -; J: TRBJ1-4; D: TRBD1; DNA: TGTGCCAGCTCACCGTTGGACAGGGGGCGTGTTATTAATGAAAAACTGTTTTTT; CDR3: CASSPLDRGRVINEKLFF
V: TRBV18; length: 14; size: -; J: TRBJ2-5; D: -; DNA: TGTGCCAGCTCACTAAGCGGGCAGGGAGCGACCCAGTACTTC; CDR3: CASSLSGQGATQYF
V: TRBV7-9; length: 13; size: -; J: TRBJ1-2; D: TRBD1; DNA: TGTGCCAGCAGCTTTGGACAGGTCTATGGCTACACCTTC; CDR3: CASSFGQVYGYTF
V: TRBV7-8; length: 15; size: -; J: TRBJ2-5; D: TRBD1; DNA: TGTGCCAGCAGCTCGGACAGGGTGGATGTAGAGACCCAGTACTTC; CDR3: CASSSDRVDVETQYF
V: TRBV30; length: 13; size: once; J: TRBJ1-6; D: -; DNA: TGTGCCTGGAGTGTGGGATATAATTCACCCCTCCACTTT; CDR3: CAWSVGYNSPLHF
V: TRBV30; length: 14; size: -; J: TRBJ2-1; D: -; DNA: TGTGCCTGGAGCGGCGGACAATCCTACAATGAGCAGTTCTTC; CDR3: CAWSGGQSYNEQFF
V: TRBV29-1; length: 13; size: -; J: TRBJ1-2; D: -; DNA: TGCAGCGTCCAGAGGCCGGGGAACTATGGCTACACCTTC; CDR3: CSVQRPGNYGYTF
V: TRBV5-1; length: 13; size: -; J: TRBJ2-3; D: TRBD1; DNA: TGCGCCAGCAGCGGACAGGGGACAGATACGCAGTATTTT; CDR3: CASSGQGTDTQYF
V: TRBV5-4; length: 12; size: -; J: TRBJ2-7; D: -; DNA: TGTGCCAGCAGCTTAGGGGGCTACGAGCAGTACTTC; CDR3: CASSLGGYEQYF
V: TRBV29-1; length: 14; size: -; J: TRBJ1-1; D: -; DNA: TGCAGCGTAGGGGGGAGCACCCCCCGGGTTGGAGCTTTCTTT; CDR3: CSVGGSTPRVGAFF
V: TRBV7-9; length: 13; size: -; J: TRBJ1-1; D: -; DNA: TGTGCCAGCCTCGGGGGGGACCCAAGTGAAGCTTTCTTT; CDR3: CASLGGDPSEAFF
V: TRBV7-9; length: 14; size: -; J: TRBJ1-2; D: -; DNA: TGTGCCAGCAGCTTAGGCCGCAGGGCAAATGGCTACACCTTC; CDR3: CASSLGRRANGYTF
V: TRBV7-8; length: 13; size: -; J: TRBJ1-3; D: TRBD1; DNA: TGTGCCAGCAGCGGGGGACAGGGGAACACCATATATTTT; CDR3: CASSGGQGNTIYF
V: TRBV7-2; length: 13; size: -; J: TRBJ2-5; D: -; DNA: TGTGCCAGCAGCTTAACGCCGCAAGAGACCCAGTACTTC; CDR3: CASSLTPQETQYF
V: TRBV11-2; length: 17; size: -; J: TRBJ1-1; D: TRBD1; DNA: TGTGCCAGCAGCTTGGGACAGGGGGCCGGTTGGGGCACTGAAGCTTTCTTT; CDR3: CASSLGQGAGWGTEAFF
V: TRBV30; length: 10; size: -; J: TRBJ2-1; D: -; DNA: TGTGCCTGGGTGGGTTATGAGCAGTTCTTC; CDR3: CAWVGYEQFF
V: TRBV5-6; length: 15; size: once; J: TRBJ2-2; D: -; DNA: TGTGCCAGCAGCTTTCCAGTTATCAGCCCCGGGGAGCTGTTTTTT; CDR3: CASSFPVISPGELFF
V: TRBV14; length: 17; size: -; J: TRBJ1-1; D: -; DNA: TGTGCCAGCAGCCAACAAGAAAGGATCCCGGTTGGCAAGGAAGCTTTCTTT; CDR3: CASSQQERIPVGKEAFF
V: TRBV2; length: 18; size: -; J: TRBJ2-1; D: -; DNA: TGTGCCAGCAGCTCCTGGTCTGGAGAGGGGGAGCTCCACAATGAGCAGTTCTTC; CDR3: CASSSWSGEGELHNEQFF
V: TRBV7-3; length: 15; size: -; J: TRBJ2-1; D: TRBD2; DNA: TGTGCCAGCAGCCCCCTAGCGGGAGCGCACAATGAGCAGTTCTTC; CDR3: CASSPLAGAHNEQFF
V: TRBV19; length: 17; size: -; J: TRBJ1-1; D: TRBD1; DNA: TGTGCCAGTAAATCACAAACGGGGGATCGACAGGGGACTGAAGCTTTCTTT; CDR3: CASKSQTGDRQGTEAFF